This is a list of T cell receptor beta chains from one sample in a study of cytomegalovirus exposure and HLA in healthy donors. Some clones are missing from TCRdb's copy, which holds only in-frame ones; the method was immunoSEQ multiplex PCR. This table has more than 150,000 clones, roughly 80% appearing once. The sample was PBMCs. The source of these receptors is a boy younger than 10 in good health and CMV-seronegative. The CDR3 runs from the conserved cysteine through the conserved F or W. Each record gives: J gene, D gene, V gene, clone size, CDR3 DNA, CDR3 protein. D genes are given only for firm matches. The size field is filled for only some rows; it gives once, few, many or a size class.

J: TRBJ2-7
D: TRBD2
V: TRBV6-5
size: .
DNA: TGTGCCAGCAGCCCAAGACTAGCGGACTCCTACGAGCAGTACTTC
CDR3: CASSPRLADSYEQYF

J: TRBJ2-7
D: TRBD2
V: TRBV5-4
size: .
DNA: TGTGCCAGCAGCTTCTCTAGCGGGAATTACGAGCAGTACTTC
CDR3: CASSFSSGNYEQYF

J: TRBJ2-7
D: TRBD1
V: TRBV10-1
size: few
DNA: TGCGCCAGCAGTGGGGACAGGGGGTCTCGCCAGTACTTC
CDR3: CASSGDRGSRQYF

J: TRBJ2-3
D: .
V: TRBV6-1
size: .
DNA: TGTGCCAGCAGTGAACTTTACCAGCGGCCCACAGATACGCAGTATTTT
CDR3: CASSELYQRPTDTQYF

J: TRBJ2-7
D: TRBD2
V: TRBV7-9
size: once
DNA: TGTGCCAGCAGCCTAAGGACTAGCGGGTTGAGCTCCTACGAGCAGTACTTC
CDR3: CASSLRTSGLSSYEQYF

J: TRBJ2-3
D: .
V: TRBV6-5
size: .
DNA: TGTGCCAGCAGTCTTAGCACAGATACGCAGTATTTT
CDR3: CASSLSTDTQYF

J: TRBJ2-5
D: .
V: TRBV27
size: .
DNA: TGTGCCAGCAGTTTATTCGGGATTCAAGAGACCCAGTACTTC
CDR3: CASSLFGIQETQYF

J: TRBJ1-2
D: TRBD1
V: TRBV25-1
size: once
DNA: TGTGCCAGCAGCCTAGGGGACAGGGCGGGTGGCTACACCTTC
CDR3: CASSLGDRAGGYTF

J: TRBJ2-5
D: .
V: TRBV9
size: few
DNA: TGTGCCAGCAGCAGGGACTTAAAAGAGACCCAGTACTTC
CDR3: CASSRDLKETQYF

J: TRBJ1-5
D: TRBD1
V: TRBV19
size: .
DNA: TGTGCCAGTAGTATACCGGGACAGTCCCCAATCCAGCCCCAGCATTTT
CDR3: CASSIPGQSPIQPQHF

J: TRBJ2-7
D: TRBD2
V: TRBV7-6
size: .
DNA: TGTGCCAGCAGCCCAGATTTAGCGGGACACTACGAGCAGTACTTC
CDR3: CASSPDLAGHYEQYF

J: TRBJ2-7
D: .
V: TRBV7-9
size: .
DNA: TGTGCCAGCAGCTTCCGTTCTGGGACACCCCATCCCTACGAGCAGTACTTC
CDR3: CASSFRSGTPHPYEQYF

J: TRBJ2-7
D: TRBD1
V: TRBV10-3
size: .
DNA: TGTGCCATCAGTGCGGACAGGGGAGGAAACGAGCAGTACTTC
CDR3: CAISADRGGNEQYF

J: TRBJ1-5
D: .
V: TRBV28
size: .
DNA: TGTGCCAGCAGTTTATCGGGGAGCAATCAGCCCCAGCATTTT
CDR3: CASSLSGSNQPQHF

J: TRBJ1-2
D: .
V: TRBV7-9
size: .
DNA: TGTGCCAGCAGCTTAGATGCGCGAGACTACGGTTTGAGCACCTTC
CDR3: CASSLDARDYGLSTF

J: TRBJ2-7
D: TRBD1
V: TRBV5-1
size: .
DNA: TGCGCCAGCAGCCCGAGTTTGGGACAGGGGGCATACGAGCAGTACTTC
CDR3: CASSPSLGQGAYEQYF

J: TRBJ2-3
D: TRBD2
V: TRBV19
size: .
DNA: TGTGCCAGTAGCCCCCCCAGCGGGGGACGAGCAGATACGCAGTATTTT
CDR3: CASSPPSGGRADTQYF

J: TRBJ2-7
D: TRBD2
V: TRBV27
size: .
DNA: TGTGCCAGCAGTGCACCGGGACTAGCGGGGGTGTACGAGCAGTACTTC
CDR3: CASSAPGLAGVYEQYF

J: TRBJ1-1
D: TRBD1
V: TRBV30
size: .
DNA: TGTGCCTGGAGATTGGGATACGGGACAGGGGGCGAAACTGAAGCTTTCTTT
CDR3: CAWRLGYGTGGETEAFF

J: TRBJ2-7
D: .
V: TRBV5-1
size: .
DNA: TGCGCCAGCAGAGGTACTTACGGGAGTTACGAGCAGTACTTC
CDR3: CASRGTYGSYEQYF

J: TRBJ2-1
D: .
V: TRBV2
size: .
DNA: TGTGCCAGCAGTCTTGAGGGAAGGGATGAGCAGTTCTTC
CDR3: CASSLEGRDEQFF

J: TRBJ1-2
D: .
V: TRBV29-1
size: .
DNA: TGCAGCGTTGTGAATAGTGGCTATGGCTACACCTTC
CDR3: CSVVNSGYGYTF

J: TRBJ1-2
D: TRBD1
V: TRBV30
size: .
DNA: TGTGCCTGGACTTCGACAGGGAACTATGGCTACACCTTC
CDR3: CAWTSTGNYGYTF

J: TRBJ1-2
D: .
V: TRBV10-3
size: .
DNA: TGTGCCATCAGTAATTTGGGACAAAACTATGGCTACACCTTC
CDR3: CAISNLGQNYGYTF

J: TRBJ2-7
D: TRBD1
V: TRBV5-6
size: .
DNA: TGTGCCAGCAGCGCCGGGACAGGGGTTGGAATCTCCTACGAGCAGTACTTC
CDR3: CASSAGTGVGISYEQYF

J: TRBJ1-1
D: .
V: TRBV5-4
size: .
DNA: TGTGCCAGCAGTTCTACAGGGTCGTTGATGAACACTGAAGCTTTCTTT
CDR3: CASSSTGSLMNTEAFF

J: TRBJ2-2
D: TRBD1
V: TRBV29-1
size: .
DNA: TGCAGCGTTGTCGGGACAGGGGGCTACACCGGGGAGCTGTTTTTT
CDR3: CSVVGTGGYTGELFF

J: TRBJ2-3
D: .
V: TRBV29-1
size: few
DNA: TGCAGCGTGTTGGCCGTCACAGATACGCAGTATTTT
CDR3: CSVLAVTDTQYF

J: TRBJ2-6
D: .
V: TRBV29-1
size: .
DNA: TGCAGCGCCAGTTATACCTCTGGGGCCAACGTCCTGACTTTC
CDR3: CSASYTSGANVLTF

J: TRBJ2-1
D: TRBD2
V: TRBV30
size: .
DNA: TGTGCCTGGAGTCGCTTTAGCGGGAGGGGCAATGAGCAGTTCTTC
CDR3: CAWSRFSGRGNEQFF

J: TRBJ1-6
D: .
V: TRBV30
size: .
DNA: TGTGCCTTCAGCGTGAACGGTGACAATTCACCCCTCCACTTT
CDR3: CAFSVNGDNSPLHF

J: TRBJ2-5
D: .
V: TRBV10-3
size: .
DNA: TGTGCCATCAGACGGGACACCTCTCAAGAGACCCAGTACTTC
CDR3: CAIRRDTSQETQYF

J: TRBJ1-4
D: .
V: TRBV11-2
size: .
DNA: TGTGCCAGCAGCTTTCAGCGGGCCCCAAGAATAAGAGAAAAACTGTTTTTT
CDR3: CASSFQRAPRIREKLFF

J: TRBJ1-2
D: TRBD1
V: TRBV19
size: .
DNA: TGTGCCAGTAGTACGGACAGGGTTAGCTATGGCTACACCTTC
CDR3: CASSTDRVSYGYTF

J: TRBJ1-1
D: .
V: TRBV2
size: .
DNA: TGTGCCAGCAGCCTAAATGGGGGGTGGACTGAAGCTTTCTTT
CDR3: CASSLNGGWTEAFF

J: TRBJ2-1
D: TRBD2
V: TRBV7-2
size: .
DNA: TGTGCCAGCAGGGACGCTAGCGGGATCATTGAGCAGTTCTTC
CDR3: CASRDASGIIEQFF

J: TRBJ2-2
D: TRBD2
V: TRBV6-1
size: .
DNA: TGTGCCAGCAGATGGGGGGGTCTGAAAGGCGGGGAGCTGTTTTTT
CDR3: CASRWGGLKGGELFF

J: TRBJ2-7
D: TRBD2
V: TRBV11-2
size: .
DNA: TGTGCCAGCAGCTTAGCAGGCGGGAGCGCAACTTTTGACGAGCAGTACTTC
CDR3: CASSLAGGSATFDEQYF

J: TRBJ2-3
D: .
V: TRBV7-9
size: .
DNA: TGTGCCAGCAGCTTAGCCCCCGGTGTGGCGCAGTATTTT
CDR3: CASSLAPGVAQYF

J: TRBJ1-5
D: TRBD1
V: TRBV19
size: .
DNA: TGTGCCACCTCCAAACAGGGGGCGCTTAATCAGCCCCAGCATTTT
CDR3: CATSKQGALNQPQHF

J: TRBJ2-7
D: .
V: TRBV4-1
size: once
DNA: TGCGCCAGCAGCCCGAGATCCCTCTACGAGCAGTACTTC
CDR3: CASSPRSLYEQYF

J: TRBJ1-1
D: .
V: TRBV2
size: .
DNA: TGTGCCAGCAGTGTCCTCACTGAAGCTTTCTTT
CDR3: CASSVLTEAFF

J: TRBJ2-2
D: .
V: TRBV14
size: .
DNA: TGTGCCAGCAGCCAAGGTATTTTCGATAGAGTCGCCGGGGAGCTGTTTTTT
CDR3: CASSQGIFDRVAGELFF

J: TRBJ1-4
D: TRBD1
V: TRBV10-3
size: once
DNA: TGTGCCATCAGGCCCGGGACAGCGTATAATGAAAAACTGTTTTTT
CDR3: CAIRPGTAYNEKLFF

J: TRBJ2-7
D: .
V: TRBV5-1
size: .
DNA: TGCGCCAGCAGCTCCGCCGCCGGAGCCGGGGACGAGCAGTACTTC
CDR3: CASSSAAGAGDEQYF

J: TRBJ2-5
D: TRBD2
V: TRBV9
size: .
DNA: TGTGCCAGCAGCGCTAGCGGGGGCTTGGGTCAAGAGACCCAGTACTTC
CDR3: CASSASGGLGQETQYF

J: TRBJ1-2
D: .
V: TRBV6-5
size: .
DNA: TGTGCCAGCAGTTACTCGATCAGGTTTTCCTATGGCTACACCTTC
CDR3: CASSYSIRFSYGYTF